A selection of T cell receptor beta chains follows, all from one sample in a study of blood T cell repertoires in COVID-19. Repertoires were generated with immunoSEQ multiplex PCR, while TCRdb's copy carries only in-frame clones and drops some. The sample holds under 250,000 clones, roughly 90% seen once. The sequenced sample was peripheral blood. The source of these receptors is a man aged 60 to 69 who had recovered from COVID-19. Each CDR3 is given with its conserved first and last residue. A D gene is named only where the DNA matches it firmly. The size of a clone is reported for some rows only, either as once, few or many, or as a class for expanded clones.

DNA	CDR3	V	D	J	size
TGTGCCACCAATTCAGGCAATCAGCCCCAGCATTTT	CATNSGNQPQHF	TRBV10-3	NA	TRBJ1-5	NA
TGTGCCAGCAGCCGGGGGGGGAGCAATCAGCCCCAGCATTTT	CASSRGGSNQPQHF	TRBV7-8	NA	TRBJ1-5	NA
TGTGCCAGCAGTCACCCTAGCGGGAGTGCCGGGGAGCTGTTTTTT	CASSHPSGSAGELFF	TRBV6-5	TRBD2	TRBJ2-2	NA
TGTGCCAGCAGCGAGGACAGGGACTATGGCTACACCTTC	CASSEDRDYGYTF	TRBV6-5	TRBD1	TRBJ1-2	few
TGTGCCAGCACCTACGACAGAGCTCATCAGCCCCAGCATTTT	CASTYDRAHQPQHF	TRBV7-2	NA	TRBJ1-5	NA
TGTGCCAGCAGCTTAGTTCCAGGGGAATGGGAGACCCAGTACTTC	CASSLVPGEWETQYF	TRBV7-2	NA	TRBJ2-5	NA
TGTGCCAGTAGTATAGGACTACCGAAGAGCTCCTACAATGAGCAGTTCTTC	CASSIGLPKSSYNEQFF	TRBV19	NA	TRBJ2-1	NA
TGTGCCAGCAGCAAAGCAACGGGTTATTCGAATGAGCAGTTCTTC	CASSKATGYSNEQFF	TRBV21-1	NA	TRBJ2-1	NA
TGTGCCAGCAGCCACGGGACAGGGTATGAAAAACTGTTTTTT	CASSHGTGYEKLFF	TRBV3-1/TRBV3-2	TRBD1	TRBJ1-4	NA
TGTGCCAGCAGCCTAAAACTAGCGGGAGTCGGGGAGCTGTTTTTT	CASSLKLAGVGELFF	TRBV7-8	TRBD2	TRBJ2-2	NA
TGTGCCAGCAGTTTGGAGGGGGCGCCGTCTTACTCACCCCTCCACTTT	CASSLEGAPSYSPLHF	TRBV27	TRBD1	TRBJ1-6	few
TGTGCCAGCTCACCCGGTCTGACTGAAGCTTTCTTT	CASSPGLTEAFF	TRBV18	NA	TRBJ1-1	many
TGTGCCAGCAGCGAGAAACCCGTCGGGAGGTGGTACTTC	CASSEKPVGRWYF	TRBV7-2	TRBD2	TRBJ2-5	NA
TGCGCCAGCAGCTTGGGGTTACAGGGCTCCTACGAGCAGTACTTC	CASSLGLQGSYEQYF	TRBV5-1	NA	TRBJ2-7	NA
TGTGCCAGCAGCTTATCAGGGTCCACCTCTGGAAACACCATATATTTT	CASSLSGSTSGNTIYF	TRBV13	NA	TRBJ1-3	NA
TGTGCCAGCAGCAAGACCCCGGGAGTGGGGAACACTGAAGCTTTCTTT	CASSKTPGVGNTEAFF	TRBV5-4	NA	TRBJ1-1	NA
TGCGCCAGCAGCCCACTAGCGAAAGCGAACACCGGGGAGCTGTTTTTT	CASSPLAKANTGELFF	TRBV5-1	TRBD2	TRBJ2-2	NA
TGTGCCAGCAGTACCTTCTCTGGTAGTAGCGGGGTCAATGAGCAGTTCTTC	CASSTFSGSSGVNEQFF	TRBV7-8	TRBD2	TRBJ2-1	NA